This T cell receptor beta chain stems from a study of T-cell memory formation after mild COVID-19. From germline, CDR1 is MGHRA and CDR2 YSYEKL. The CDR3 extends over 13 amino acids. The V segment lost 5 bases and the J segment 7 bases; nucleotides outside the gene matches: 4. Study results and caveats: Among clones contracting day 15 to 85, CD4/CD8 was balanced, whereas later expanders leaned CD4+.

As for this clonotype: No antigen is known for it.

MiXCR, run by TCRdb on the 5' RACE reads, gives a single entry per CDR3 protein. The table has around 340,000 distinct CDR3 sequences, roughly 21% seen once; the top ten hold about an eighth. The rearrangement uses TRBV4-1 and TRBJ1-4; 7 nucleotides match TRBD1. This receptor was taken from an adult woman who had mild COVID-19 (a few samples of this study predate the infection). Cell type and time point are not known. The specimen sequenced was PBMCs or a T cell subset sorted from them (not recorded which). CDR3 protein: CASSLGQFEKLFF. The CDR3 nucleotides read TGCGCCAGCAGCTTGGGACAGTTTGAAAAACTGTTTTTT.